Shown below are 21 T cell receptor beta chains from a single sample sequenced in a study of OX40 agonist ivuxolimab in advanced cancers. Assay: immunoSEQ multiplex PCR; the TCRdb copy retains only in-frame clones and omits some. The data show 34,000 or so clones, 65% to 80% seen once. Sequenced material: CD4+ or CD8+ T cells sorted from blood, taken in a trial of the OX40 agonist ivuxolimab. Receptors originate from an adult with an advanced solid tumor such as melanoma, head and neck, liver or kidney cancer.

The CDR3 DNA reads as TGTGCCAGTAGTATCACCGGGACAGTGAAGGGCTACACCTTC. This sequence encodes CASSITGTVKGYTF. This sequence joins TRBV19 and TRBJ1-2, with 7 bases matching TRBD1. Germline CDR1 and CDR2: LNHDA and SQIVND (reference sequence). This CDR3 spans 14 amino acids. V was pared by 3 bases and J by 8 bases, with 9 bases of the junction left unmatched.

This clone was counted only a few times. The chain is built from TRBV19 and TRBJ2-3; D ambiguous. Trimming left V 1 base short and J 3 bases short, with 11 bases between. Germline V gene lookup returns CDR1 LNHDA and CDR2 SQIVND (reference sequence). The CDR3 extends over 15 amino acids. The CDR3 loop reads CASSIGVLGTDTQYF. CDR3 coding DNA: TGTGCCAGTAGTATAGGGGTCCTGGGAACAGATACGCAGTATTTT. Variable domain in full (rest from reference TRBV19 and TRBJ2-3): DGGITQSPKYLFRKEGQNVTLSCEQNLNHDAMYWYRQDPGQGLRLIYYSQIVNDFQKGDIAEGYSVSREKKESFPLTVTSAQKNPTAFYLCASSIGVLGTDTQYFGPGTRLTVL.

This clone was observed a single time. The chain is built from TRBV15 and TRBJ2-1; D gene uncertain. CDR1 and CDR2 (germline): LNHNV, YYDKDF (reference sequence). The CDR3 has 14 residues. Trimming pared 0 bases from V and 2 bases from J, leaving 5 bases between. The CDR3 spells CATSRDKAYNEQFF. CDR3 nucleotide sequence: TGTGCCACCAGCAGAGATAAGGCCTACAATGAGCAGTTCTTC.

The V gene is TRBV5-6, the J gene TRBJ2-3, with 11 bases that match TRBD2. The junction had 8 bases not matched to a gene; V was cut back by 1 base and J by 10 bases. The CDR3 sequence is 15 residues long. Germline loops: CDR1 SGHDT, CDR2 YYEEEE. CDR3 loop: CASSLTSGGARPQYF. In DNA, the CDR3 is TGTGCCAGCAGCTTGACTAGCGGGGGCGCGCGTCCGCAGTATTTT. Drawing the rest from reference TRBV5-6 and TRBJ2-3, the complete variable domain is DAGVTQSPTHLIKTRGQQVTLRCSPKSGHDTVSWYQQALGQGPQFIFQYYEEEERQRGNFPDRFSGHQFPNYSSELNVNALLLGDSALYLCASSLTSGGARPQYFGPGTRLTVL.

This chain links TRBV11-3 with TRBJ2-2; TRBD1 or TRBD2 may be the D gene (5 bases each). This CDR3 comprises 15 residues. From germline, CDR1 is SGHNT and CDR2 YENEEA. V lost 4 bases, J lost 4 bases, and 13 bases lay in between. The CDR3 reads CASSSWGGGTGELFF. CDR3 nucleotides: TGTGCCAGCAGCTCCTGGGGTGGGGGCACCGGGGAGCTGTTTTTT.

The V and J genes are TRBV11-2 and TRBJ1-3; tentative D call: TRBD1 (5 bases). Per the germline V gene, CDR1 is SGHAT and CDR2 is FQNNGV. The V gene lost 5 bases and the J gene lost 0 bases, with 11 bases spanning the gap. The CDR3 covers 15 residues. The CDR3, as DNA: TGTGCCAGCAGCCCTGCAGGGAGCTCTGGAAACACCATATATTTT. It codes for CASSPAGSSGNTIYF.

This clone was observed once. The V and J genes are TRBV6-5 and TRBJ1-2; TRBD1 is a possible D gene (6 bases). Looked up from germline, CDR1 is MNHEY and CDR2 is SVGAGI. The CDR3 is made up of 13 amino acids. The V and J ends lost 8 bases and 0 bases respectively, with 10 bases between them. The CDR3 is CASRTATNYGYTF. The CDR3 nucleotides are TGTGCCAGCCGGACAGCTACTAACTATGGCTACACCTTC.

This chain links TRBV7-9 with TRBJ2-7; no clear D gene. Between the trimmed V and J ends, which lost 0 bases and 7 bases, there was a span of 7 bases. Germline CDR1 is SEHNR and CDR2 is FQNEAQ (reference sequence). The CDR3 runs 12 residues. DNA of the CDR3: TGTGCCAGCAGCTTAGCGGGTTGGGAGCAGTACTTC. It encodes CASSLAGWEQYF.

The rearrangement links TRBV14 to TRBJ2-1; D not certain. Trimming stripped 4 bases from V and 4 bases from J, with 5 bases between. Germline CDR1 and CDR2: SGHDN and FVKESK. The CDR3 loop spans 12 amino acids. The DNA for the CDR3 is TGTGCCAGCAGCCCCACGTACAATGAGCAGTTCTTC. Residues: CASSPTYNEQFF.

This sequence joins TRBV9 and TRBJ1-1; 7 bases map to TRBD1. V was clipped by 0 bases and J by 8 bases; unmatched bases: 4. Germline CDR1 is SGDLS and CDR2 is YYNGEE. CDR3 size: 13 residues. The CDR3 here is CASSVVGRGEAFF. DNA for the CDR3: TGTGCCAGCAGCGTAGTAGGCAGGGGGGAAGCTTTCTTT.

This clone was detected a few times. The CDR3 region is CASSLGQGRYTQYF. Here the CDR3 DNA reads TGTGCCAGCAGCTTGGGACAGGGGAGGTATACGCAGTATTTT. The gene calls are TRBV6-5 and TRBJ2-3; 10 bases are a match to TRBD1. The CDR3 runs 14 residues. V shed 6 bases and J 7 bases; nucleotides not matched to a gene: 7. In germline, CDR1 is MNHEY, CDR2 SVGAGI.

In DNA form, the CDR3 reads TGTGCCAGCAGCCGGGACAGGACTAATGAAAAACTGTTTTTT. This translates into CASSRDRTNEKLFF. This sequence joins TRBV7-9 and TRBJ1-4; 8 bases are a match to TRBD1. The CDR3 length is 14 residues. In germline, CDR1 is SEHNR, CDR2 FQNEAQ (reference sequence). V was pared by 5 bases and J by 2 bases, with 1 base of the junction left unmatched.

This rearrangement joins TRBV4-1 to TRBJ1-1; D unresolved. The CDR3 sequence is 14 residues long. Germline CDR1 and CDR2: MGHRA and YSYEKL. The germline V and J ends were trimmed by 0 bases and 7 bases, with 12 bases remaining between them. CDR3 sequence: CASSQDLGFSEAFF. Here the CDR3 DNA reads TGCGCCAGCAGCCAAGATCTGGGGTTCAGTGAAGCTTTCTTT.

The chain carries TRBV28 and TRBJ2-1; 8 bases map to TRBD2. The CDR3 spans 13 residues. In germline, CDR1 is MDHEN, CDR2 SYDVKM. With 4 bases clipped from V and 7 bases from J, the junction kept 3 bases outside the gene matches. Written as DNA, the CDR3 is TGTGCCAGCAGTTCGACTAGCGTTAATGAGCAGTTCTTC. Translating gives CASSSTSVNEQFF.

The J gene is TRBJ1-2, the V gene TRBV27; 7 bases agree with TRBD1. The CDR3 consists of 14 residues. The germline CDR1 and CDR2 sequences are MNHEY and SMNVEV (reference sequence). V shed 10 bases, J shed 7 bases, and the junction held 15 bases outside the gene matches. The CDR3 loop reads CATGSGGPRGGYTF. The CDR3, as DNA: TGTGCCACAGGGTCAGGGGGGCCCAGGGGTGGCTACACCTTC.

In DNA, the CDR3 is TGTGCCAGCAGCAATACAGGGGCAACTAATGAAAAACTGTTTTTT. Encoded protein: CASSNTGATNEKLFF. The chain uses TRBV28 and TRBJ1-4; 7 bases map to TRBD1. The CDR3 is 15 residues long. Losses at the gene ends were 6 bases for V and 0 bases for J; bases not matched to a gene: 4. Germline CDR1 reads MDHEN; CDR2 reads SYDVKM.

This clone was recorded a few times. The chain recombines TRBV5-8 with TRBJ1-1; D call uncertain. V lost 5 bases and J 1 base, leaving 18 bases between the germline ends. Germline V gene sequence: CDR1 SGHTS, CDR2 YDEGEE. The CDR3 loop spans 16 amino acids. CDR3 coding DNA: TGTGCCAGCAGGTTGAAGACTATCACGAGGAACACTGAAGCTTTCTTT. Residues: CASRLKTITRNTEAFF.

V usage is TRBV28 and J usage is TRBJ1-1; unclear D gene. The CDR3 length is 14 residues. Trimming took off 6 bases at V and 1 base at J, with 12 bases between the two ends. Per germline, CDR1 MDHEN and CDR2 SYDVKM. In DNA form, the CDR3 reads TGTGCCAGCAGCCGACACTGGGGGAACACTGAAGCTTTCTTT. Translating it yields CASSRHWGNTEAFF.

The genes are TRBV18 and TRBJ2-2; D not resolved. This CDR3 is 14 amino acids long. Germline loops: CDR1 KGHSH, CDR2 LQKENI. V lost 3 bases and J 3 bases, leaving 8 bases between the germline ends. CDR3 protein: CASSPFQDTGELFF. CDR3 sequence (DNA): TGTGCCAGCTCACCGTTCCAGGACACCGGGGAGCTGTTTTTT.

V and J are TRBV6-1 and TRBJ2-7; 7 nucleotides agree with TRBD1. Germline CDR1 and CDR2: MNHNS and SASEGT. The V gene end was trimmed by 4 bases and the J gene end by 3 bases; junction bases not matched to a gene: 9. The CDR3 is 15 residues long. CDR3: CASSATGDRIYEQYF. CDR3 sequence (DNA): TGTGCCAGCAGTGCAACAGGGGACCGAATCTACGAGCAGTACTTC.

This clone appeared a single time. The chain combines TRBV7-9 with TRBJ2-7, with D possibly called TRBD1 or TRBD2 (5 bases each). This CDR3 is 17 amino acids long. V was cut by 5 bases and J by 4 bases, with 24 bases left in between. The V gene's germline CDR1 is SEHNR and CDR2 FQNEAQ (reference sequence). CDR3 in amino acids: CASSPEGTVIPRYEQYF. DNA for the CDR3: TGTGCCAGCAGCCCAGAGGGGACGGTAATCCCCCGGTACGAGCAGTACTTC.